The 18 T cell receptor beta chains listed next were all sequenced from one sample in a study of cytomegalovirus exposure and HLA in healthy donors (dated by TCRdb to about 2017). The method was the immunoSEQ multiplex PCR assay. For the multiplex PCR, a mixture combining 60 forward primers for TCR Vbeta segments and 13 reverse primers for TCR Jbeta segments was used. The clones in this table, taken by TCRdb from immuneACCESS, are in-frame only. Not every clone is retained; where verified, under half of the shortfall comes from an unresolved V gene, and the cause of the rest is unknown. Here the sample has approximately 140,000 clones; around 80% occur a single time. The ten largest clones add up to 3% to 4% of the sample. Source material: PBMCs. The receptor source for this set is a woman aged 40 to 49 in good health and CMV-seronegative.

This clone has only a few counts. CDR3 coding DNA: TGCGCCAGCAGCTTGGCCAGAACCCGGGATGAGCAGTTCTTC. Encoded protein: CASSLARTRDEQFF. This chain joins TRBV5-1 and TRBJ2-1, with D hard to call. V was pared by 0 bases and J by 8 bases, with 12 bases between. Germline assignment: CDR1 SGHRS and CDR2 YFSETQ. There are 14 residues in the CDR3. Full variable domain (remainder filled in from reference TRBV5-1 and TRBJ2-1): KAGVTQTPRYLIKTRGQQVTLSCSPISGHRSVSWYQQTPGQGLQFLFEYFSETQRNKGNFPGRFSGRQFSNSRSEMNVSTLELGDSALYLCASSLARTRDEQFFGPGTRLTVL.

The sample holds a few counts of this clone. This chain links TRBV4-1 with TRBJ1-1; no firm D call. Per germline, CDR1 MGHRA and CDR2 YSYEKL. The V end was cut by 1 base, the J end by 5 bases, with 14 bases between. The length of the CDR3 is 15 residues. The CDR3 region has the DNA TGCGCCAGCAGCCAAGCCCAAAGCATAGCGACTGAAGCTTTCTTT. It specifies CASSQAQSIATEAFF.

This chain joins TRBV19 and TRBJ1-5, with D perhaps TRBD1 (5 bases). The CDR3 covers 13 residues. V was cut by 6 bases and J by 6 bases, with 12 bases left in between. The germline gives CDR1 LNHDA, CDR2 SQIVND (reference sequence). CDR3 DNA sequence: TGTGCCAGTAGCACAGGTTGGACTCAGCCCCAGCATTTT. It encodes CASSTGWTQPQHF.

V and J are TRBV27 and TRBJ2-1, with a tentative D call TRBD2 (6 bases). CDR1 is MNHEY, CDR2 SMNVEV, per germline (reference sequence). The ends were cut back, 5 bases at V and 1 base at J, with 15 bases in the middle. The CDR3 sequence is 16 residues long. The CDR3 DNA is TGTGCCAGCAGTCGAAGACTAGAATCGTCCTACAATGAGCAGTTCTTC. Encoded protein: CASSRRLESSYNEQFF.

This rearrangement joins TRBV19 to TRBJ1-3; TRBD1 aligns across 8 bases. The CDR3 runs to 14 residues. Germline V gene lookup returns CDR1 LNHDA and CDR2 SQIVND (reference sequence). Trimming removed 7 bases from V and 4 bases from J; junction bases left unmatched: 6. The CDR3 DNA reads TGTGCCAGTACCCGACAGGGGACAGGAAACACCATATATTTT. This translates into CASTRQGTGNTIYF.

The CDR3 DNA reads as TGTGCCAGCAGTTATTCCCTAGTAGGCAATCAGCCCCAGCATTTT. Encoded protein: CASSYSLVGNQPQHF. This chain uses TRBV6-6 with TRBJ1-5; D remains ambiguous. Germline V CDR1 and CDR2: MNHNY, SVGAGI (reference sequence). The CDR3 is 15 residues long. Trimming shortened V by 3 bases and J by 2 bases, and 11 bases separated the two germline ends.

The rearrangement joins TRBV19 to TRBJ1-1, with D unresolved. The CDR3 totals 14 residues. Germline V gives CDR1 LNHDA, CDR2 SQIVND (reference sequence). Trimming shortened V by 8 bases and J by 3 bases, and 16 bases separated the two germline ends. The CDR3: CASQEVAGYTEAFF. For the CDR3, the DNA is TGTGCCAGTCAAGAGGTAGCGGGGTACACTGAAGCTTTCTTT.

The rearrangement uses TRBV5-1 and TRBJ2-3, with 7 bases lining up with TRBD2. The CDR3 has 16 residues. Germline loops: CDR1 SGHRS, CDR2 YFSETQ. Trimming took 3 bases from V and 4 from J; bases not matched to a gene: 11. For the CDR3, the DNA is TGCGCCAGCAGCTCCCCGCTAGCGGAGGCCTCAGATACGCAGTATTTT. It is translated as CASSSPLAEASDTQYF.

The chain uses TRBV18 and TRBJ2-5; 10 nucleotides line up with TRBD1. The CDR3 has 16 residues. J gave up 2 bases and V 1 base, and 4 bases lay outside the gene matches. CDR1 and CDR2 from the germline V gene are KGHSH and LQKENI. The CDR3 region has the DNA TGTGCCAGCTCACCACTTAGGACAGGGGGTCAAGAGACCCAGTACTTC. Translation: CASSPLRTGGQETQYF.

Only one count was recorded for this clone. The CDR3 DNA reads as TGTGCCAGCAGCTTTACGGGGGGCCAAGAGACCCAGTACTTC. Translated: CASSFTGGQETQYF. The J gene is TRBJ2-5, the V gene TRBV7-9; TRBD2 matches 7 bases. Germline-derived CDR1 and CDR2 are SEHNR and FQNEAQ (reference sequence). This CDR3 contains 14 residues. The J segment lost 1 base and the V segment lost 3 bases, leaving 2 bases of the junction unmatched. Full variable domain (remainder filled in from reference TRBV7-9 and TRBJ2-5): DTGVSQNPRHKITKRGQNVTFRCDPISEHNRLYWYRQTLGQGPEFLTYFQNEAQLEKSRLLSDRFSAERPKGSFSTLEIQRTEQGDSAMYLCASSFTGGQETQYFGPGTRLLVL.

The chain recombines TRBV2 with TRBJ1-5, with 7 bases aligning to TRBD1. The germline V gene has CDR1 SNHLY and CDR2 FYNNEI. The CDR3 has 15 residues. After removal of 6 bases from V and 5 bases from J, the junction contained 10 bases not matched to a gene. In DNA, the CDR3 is TGTGCCAGCAGAGTCCGACAGGGAATGGATCAGCCCCAGCATTTT. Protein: CASRVRQGMDQPQHF.

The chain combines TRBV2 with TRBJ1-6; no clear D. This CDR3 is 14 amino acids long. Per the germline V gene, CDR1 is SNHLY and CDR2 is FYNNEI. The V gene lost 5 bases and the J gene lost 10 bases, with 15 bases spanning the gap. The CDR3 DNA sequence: TGTGCCAGCAGTCTCGACGGGGTTCGGTCACCCCTCCACTTT. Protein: CASSLDGVRSPLHF.

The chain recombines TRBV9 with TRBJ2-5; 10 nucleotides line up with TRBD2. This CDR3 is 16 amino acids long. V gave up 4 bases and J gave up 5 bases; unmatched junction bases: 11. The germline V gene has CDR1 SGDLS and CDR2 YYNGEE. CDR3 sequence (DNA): TGTGCCAGCAGCCTGAATAGCGGGGGGCCGGGGGAGACCCAGTACTTC. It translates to CASSLNSGGPGETQYF.

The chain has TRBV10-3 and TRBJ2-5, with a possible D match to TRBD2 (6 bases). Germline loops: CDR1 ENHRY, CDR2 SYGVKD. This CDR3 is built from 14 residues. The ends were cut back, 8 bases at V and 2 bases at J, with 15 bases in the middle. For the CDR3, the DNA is TGTGCCATCTGGACGGGACTTTTACAAGAGACCCAGTACTTC. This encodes CAIWTGLLQETQYF.

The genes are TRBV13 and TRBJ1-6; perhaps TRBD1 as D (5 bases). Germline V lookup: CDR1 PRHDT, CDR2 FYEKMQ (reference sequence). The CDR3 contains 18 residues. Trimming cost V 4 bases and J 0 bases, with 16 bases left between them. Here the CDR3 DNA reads TGTGCCAGCAGCTCAGCGGGGGTAGCGAGCTCCTATAATTCACCCCTCCACTTT. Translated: CASSSAGVASSYNSPLHF.

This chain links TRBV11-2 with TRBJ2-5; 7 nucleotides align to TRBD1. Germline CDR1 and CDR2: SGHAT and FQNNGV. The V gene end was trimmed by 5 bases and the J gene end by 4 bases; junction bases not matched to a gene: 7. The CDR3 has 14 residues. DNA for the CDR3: TGTGCCAGCAGCCAGAGGCAGGGGGTAGAGACCCAGTACTTC. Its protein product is CASSQRQGVETQYF.

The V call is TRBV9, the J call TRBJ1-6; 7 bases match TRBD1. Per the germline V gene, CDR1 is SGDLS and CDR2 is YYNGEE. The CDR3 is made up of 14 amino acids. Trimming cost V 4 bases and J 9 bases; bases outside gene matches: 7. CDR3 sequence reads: CASSLGQDGSPLHF. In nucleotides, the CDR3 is TGTGCCAGCAGCCTTGGACAGGATGGTTCACCCCTCCACTTT.

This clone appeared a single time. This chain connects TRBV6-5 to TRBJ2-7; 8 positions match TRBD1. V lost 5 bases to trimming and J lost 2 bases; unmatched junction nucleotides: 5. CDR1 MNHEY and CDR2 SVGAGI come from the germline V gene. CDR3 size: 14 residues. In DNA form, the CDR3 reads TGTGCCAGCAGTCTCGGACAGGGAACCTACGAGCAGTACTTC. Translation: CASSLGQGTYEQYF.